This T cell receptor beta chain was documented in a study of PD-L1 blockade in urothelial cancer. Whole-study context: Reported median T cell count for blood samples was approximately 140,000.

Profiled with immunoSEQ multiplex PCR; TCRdb holds only in-frame clones, not every one. The sample consists of 48,000 or so clones, 87% of them appearing once. Time point here: pretreatment peripheral blood. This receptor was identified in a woman between 55 and 75 years old with urothelial cancer. The sample in question was PBMCs, obtained around atezolizumab (anti-PD-L1) treatment.

CDR3 sequence (DNA): TGCAGCGCATGGCTAGCGTGGGCCTACAATGAGCAGTTCTTC. Encoded protein: CSAWLAWAYNEQFF. V is TRBV29-1 and J is TRBJ2-1; tentatively, D is TRBD2 (6 bases). The germline CDR1 and CDR2 sequences are SQVTM and ANQGSEA. V gave up 7 bases and J gave up 2 bases, with 15 bases separating them. This CDR3 region has 14 residues.